These 23 T cell receptor beta chains were sequenced from one sample in a study of blood T cell repertoires in COVID-19. Sequencing used immunoSEQ multiplex PCR; TCRdb keeps in-frame clones, though not all of them. Of 60,000 to 85,000 clones listed, approximately 85% were seen once; the top ten hold roughly 11%. The sample consisted of peripheral blood. Every receptor here comes from a man aged 55 to 69 with COVID-19, enrolled during active disease.

The J gene is TRBJ1-6, the V gene TRBV28, with 9 bases identical to TRBD1. Unmatched junction bases numbered 9, after V lost 2 bases and J lost 7 bases. Germline CDR1 MDHEN, CDR2 SYDVKM. The CDR3 is 17 amino acids. CDR3 sequence: CASSLGTGKNFNSPLHF. The CDR3 DNA reads TGTGCCAGCAGTTTAGGGACAGGGAAAAATTTCAATTCACCCCTCCACTTT.

The chain has TRBV5-1 and TRBJ1-2; 12 bases map to TRBD1. From germline, CDR1 is SGHRS and CDR2 YFSETQ. The V segment lost 4 bases and the J segment 6 bases; nucleotides outside the gene matches: 10. The CDR3 extends over 16 amino acids. The CDR3: CASSDPPGTGGDGYTF. The DNA for the CDR3 is TGCGCCAGCAGCGACCCACCCGGGACAGGGGGCGATGGCTACACCTTC. Filled out from reference TRBV5-1 and TRBJ1-2, the complete variable domain reads KAGVTQTPRYLIKTRGQQVTLSCSPISGHRSVSWYQQTPGQGLQFLFEYFSETQRNKGNFPGRFSGRQFSNSRSEMNVSTLELGDSALYLCASSDPPGTGGDGYTFGSGTRLTVV.

This clone has just a few counts. This sequence joins TRBV30 and TRBJ1-4; 9 bases match TRBD1. After removal of 8 bases from V and 3 bases from J, the junction contained 4 bases not matched to a gene. The CDR3 consists of 13 residues. Per the germline V gene, CDR1 is GTSNPN and CDR2 is SVGIG (reference sequence). CDR3 sequence reads: CAGNRGPNEKLFF. The CDR3 region has the DNA TGTGCCGGGAACAGGGGGCCTAATGAAAAACTGTTTTTT.

The chain couples TRBV6-5 to TRBJ1-6; D gene uncertain. The CDR3 has 13 residues. The V gene lost 7 bases and the J gene lost 4 bases, with 8 bases spanning the gap. Looked up from germline, CDR1 is MNHEY and CDR2 is SVGAGI. The CDR3 sequence: CASIPGYNSPLHF. DNA for the CDR3: TGTGCCAGCATCCCCGGTTATAATTCACCCCTCCACTTT.

This clone occurred once. The chain employs TRBV6-6 and TRBJ1-2, with 9 bases lining up with TRBD1. CDR1 MNHNY and CDR2 SVGAGI come from the germline V gene (reference sequence). V gave up 6 bases and J gave up 8 bases; unmatched junction bases: 10. The CDR3 sequence is 14 residues long. The CDR3 is CASRLWDRVEGYTF. In DNA, the CDR3 is TGTGCCAGCAGGCTTTGGGACAGGGTTGAGGGCTACACCTTC.

This chain links TRBV7-9 with TRBJ1-4; D call uncertain. Germline V gene sequence: CDR1 SEHNR, CDR2 FQNEAQ (reference sequence). Trimming removed 2 bases at V and 7 bases at J, with 8 bases between. The CDR3 has 13 residues. This CDR3 reads CASSLRRSEKLFF. CDR3 in DNA: TGTGCCAGCAGCTTAAGGAGGTCTGAAAAACTGTTTTTT.

V and J are TRBV6-2 or TRBV6-3 and TRBJ2-7; 8 bases line up with TRBD2. The CDR3 length is 16 residues. CDR1 is MNHEY, CDR2 SVGEGT, per germline. J was trimmed by 0 bases and V by 0 bases; bases with no gene match: 4. The CDR3 spells CASSYSLADLSYEQYF. CDR3 bases: TGTGCCAGCAGTTACTCACTAGCGGACCTCTCCTACGAGCAGTACTTC.

The V gene is TRBV9, the J gene TRBJ2-7, with D possibly TRBD2 on 5 matching bases. Germline V lookup: CDR1 SGDLS, CDR2 YYNGEE. The CDR3 is made up of 14 amino acids. Trimming left V 0 bases short and J 2 bases short, with 9 bases between. CDR3 sequence: CASSVGGGTYEQYF. The CDR3 region has the DNA TGTGCCAGCAGCGTAGGAGGAGGCACCTACGAGCAGTACTTC.

The chain joins TRBV5-1 to TRBJ2-5; TRBD1 agrees at 8 bases. The CDR3 loop spans 17 amino acids. Germline CDR1 and CDR2: SGHRS and YFSETQ. J gave up 5 bases and V 0 bases, and 12 bases lay outside the gene matches. In DNA, the CDR3 is TGCGCCAGCAGCTTGGATCCCTGGACAGGGCGTTTGGAGACCCAGTACTTC. Its protein product is CASSLDPWTGRLETQYF.

The chain uses TRBV19 and TRBJ1-5; no firm D call. The CDR3 sequence is 15 residues long. The V gene lost 3 bases and the J gene lost 0 bases, with 9 bases spanning the gap. CDR1 LNHDA and CDR2 SQIVND come from the germline V gene (reference sequence). The DNA of the CDR3 is TGTGCCAGTAGTATTACAGTGGATAGCAATCAGCCCCAGCATTTT. As protein: CASSITVDSNQPQHF.

The chain links TRBV6-5 to TRBJ1-1, with TRBD1 as a possible D gene (5 bases). Trimming removed 0 bases at V and 8 bases at J, with 16 bases between. CDR3 size: 15 residues. CDR1 and CDR2 from the germline V gene are MNHEY and SVGAGI. CDR3 sequence reads: CASSYSIRVPTEAFF. CDR3 coding DNA: TGTGCCAGCAGTTACTCGATCAGGGTGCCGACGGAAGCTTTCTTT.

V gene TRBV5-6 combines with J gene TRBJ1-2; D remains ambiguous. The CDR3 has 14 residues. Per germline, CDR1 SGHDT and CDR2 YYEEEE. Trimming took 1 base from V and 4 from J, leaving 11 bases between them. The CDR3 spells CASSLNSNFYGYTF. For the CDR3, the DNA is TGTGCCAGCAGCTTGAACAGCAACTTCTATGGCTACACCTTC.

The chain has TRBV9 and TRBJ2-3, with 8 bases that match TRBD2. The V gene's germline CDR1 is SGDLS and CDR2 YYNGEE. V dropped 0 bases and J dropped 2; count of bases not matched to a gene: 5. The CDR3 consists of 16 residues. CDR3 DNA: TGTGCCAGCAGCGTAGCGGGAGGGCCAGTCACAGATACGCAGTATTTT. Translating it yields CASSVAGGPVTDTQYF.

The chain uses TRBV21-1 and TRBJ1-1. TRBV21-1 is annotated as a pseudogene. The CDR3 is made up of 13 amino acids. This chain's CDR3 is CASSKYQTGEAFF. The CDR3 nucleotides read TGTGCCAGCAGCAAATACCAAACCGGTGAAGCTTTCTTT.

This clone was detected only a few times. This rearrangement joins TRBV9 to TRBJ1-3, with D hard to call. V shed 0 bases and J shed 4 bases, with 23 bases lying between them. Germline V gene sequence: CDR1 SGDLS, CDR2 YYNGEE. The CDR3 is 19 residues long. CDR3 DNA: TGTGCCAGCAGCGTAGGGCCGGAGCGCGGGCGGCTCTTCGGAAACACCATATATTTT. This encodes CASSVGPERGRLFGNTIYF.

This sequence joins TRBV9 and TRBJ2-2, with 8 bases fitting TRBD1. With 0 bases clipped from V and 1 base from J, the junction kept 5 bases outside the gene matches. This CDR3 region has 17 residues. Germline V gene sequence: CDR1 SGDLS, CDR2 YYNGEE. The CDR3 is CASSVEIGQGNTGELFF. CDR3 nucleotide sequence: TGTGCCAGCAGCGTAGAAATCGGACAGGGGAACACCGGGGAGCTGTTTTTT.

The chain uses TRBV2 and TRBJ2-4; 9 nucleotides match TRBD1. This CDR3 comprises 15 residues. V lost 6 bases to trimming and J lost 6 bases; unmatched junction nucleotides: 9. CDR1 is SNHLY, CDR2 FYNNEI, per germline. The CDR3 DNA follows: TGTGCCAGCAGGTTAACAGGGGGCGAGAGAAACATTCAGTACTTC. Its protein product is CASRLTGGERNIQYF.

The chain is built from TRBV14 and TRBJ2-7, with D possibly matching TRBD1 (6 bases). This CDR3 has 14 residues. CDR1 SGHDN and CDR2 FVKESK come from the germline V gene. V gave up 4 bases and J gave up 0 bases, with 10 bases separating them. The CDR3 DNA sequence: TGTGCCAGCAGCCTGGACAGCAGCTCCTACGAGCAGTACTTC. Protein product: CASSLDSSSYEQYF.

The chain's CDR3 is CASQQLAGADTQYF. CDR3 in DNA: TGTGCCAGCCAACAGCTAGCGGGGGCAGATACGCAGTATTTT. The chain uses TRBV13 and TRBJ2-3, with 10 bases identical to TRBD2. CDR3 length equals 14 residues. Trimming at V came to 8 bases and at J to 4 bases, leaving 6 bases not matched to a gene. Looked up from germline, CDR1 is PRHDT and CDR2 is FYEKMQ (reference sequence). Full variable domain (remainder filled in from reference TRBV13 and TRBJ2-3): AAGVIQSPRHLIKEKRETATLKCYPIPRHDTVYWYQQGPGQDPQFLISFYEKMQSDKGSIPDRFSAQQFSDYHSELNMSSLELGDSALYFCASQQLAGADTQYFGPGTRLTVL.

The rearrangement uses TRBV19 and TRBJ1-2; possible D gene TRBD1, 6 bases. The CDR3 has 12 amino acids. V dropped 9 bases and J dropped 4 bases, with 12 bases sitting between them. The germline V gene has CDR1 LNHDA and CDR2 SQIVND (reference sequence). This chain's CDR3 is CASQQGPYGYTF. DNA of the CDR3: TGTGCCAGCCAACAGGGACCCTATGGCTACACCTTC.

This sequence joins TRBV5-1 and TRBJ2-7, with 12 bases aligning to TRBD2. J was trimmed by 0 bases and V by 4 bases; bases with no gene match: 5. Germline values: CDR1 SGHRS, CDR2 YFSETQ. This CDR3 spans 16 amino acids. In DNA form, the CDR3 reads TGCGCCAGCAGCCCCTGGACTAGCGGGATCTCCTACGAGCAGTACTTC. Its translation is CASSPWTSGISYEQYF.

The rearrangement joins TRBV28 to TRBJ1-3, with 7 bases lining up with TRBD1. The CDR3 is 16 residues long. The germline gives CDR1 MDHEN, CDR2 SYDVKM. With 3 bases clipped from V and 4 bases from J, the junction kept 9 bases outside the gene matches. This CDR3 is CASSFRGRGNGNTIYF. Written as DNA, the CDR3 is TGTGCCAGCAGTTTTAGGGGGCGCGGGAACGGAAACACCATATATTTT.

The chain carries TRBV11-2 and TRBJ2-7; TRBD2 matches 12 bases. This CDR3 spans 18 amino acids. CDR1 and CDR2 from the germline V gene are SGHAT and FQNNGV. The V and J ends lost 3 bases and 5 bases, in that order; junction bases with no gene match: 14. The CDR3 DNA reads as TGTGCCAGCAGCTTGGGACAGGGGCTACTAGCGGGGGGCGACGAGCAGTACTTC. Its protein is CASSLGQGLLAGGDEQYF.